The 25 T cell receptor beta chains reported below all come from one sample, sequenced in a study of T cell responses to AZD1222 COVID-19 vaccine. Clones were sequenced by immunoSEQ multiplex PCR, and TCRdb holds only the in-frame ones, with some missing. The data show over 45,000 clones, approximately 86% seen once. The material sequenced was peripheral blood, taken on day 0 of AZD1222 vaccination. The receptors were sampled from an adult in good health.

The chain uses TRBV28 and TRBJ2-7; 8 positions match TRBD1. The J segment lost 0 bases and the V segment lost 3 bases, leaving 10 bases of the junction unmatched. CDR1 and CDR2 from the germline V gene are MDHEN and SYDVKM. The CDR3 totals 17 residues. The CDR3 here is CASSFQRTGLSSYEQYF. For the CDR3, the DNA is TGTGCCAGCAGTTTCCAGCGGACAGGGTTGAGCTCCTACGAGCAGTACTTC.

This sequence joins TRBV7-2 and TRBJ2-2; 7 bases agree with TRBD2. With 5 bases clipped from V and 4 bases from J, the junction kept 4 bases outside the gene matches. The CDR3 contains 14 residues. The germline gives CDR1 SGHTA, CDR2 FQGNSA. CDR3 DNA sequence: TGTGCCAGCAGCCGGGACTACATCACCGGGGAGCTGTTTTTT. It codes for CASSRDYITGELFF.

This clone qualifies as large. The genes are TRBV9 and TRBJ2-5, with D tentatively TRBD2 (5 bases). This CDR3 is built from 12 residues. Trimming removed 4 bases at V and 5 bases at J, with 9 bases between. Germline V gene sequence: CDR1 SGDLS, CDR2 YYNGEE. CDR3 bases: TGTGCCAGCAGCACGGGGTATGAGACCCAGTACTTC. Translated, it gives CASSTGYETQYF.

The chain joins TRBV7-9 to TRBJ2-1, with 7 bases aligning to TRBD2. CDR3 length equals 16 residues. Germline CDR1 and CDR2: SEHNR and FQNEAQ (reference sequence). Trimming took 5 bases from V and 3 from J; bases not matched to a gene: 10. The CDR3 DNA is TGTGCCAGCAGCCCCCAGCGGGACTCTCGCTACAATGAGCAGTTCTTC. Its translation is CASSPQRDSRYNEQFF.

This chain links TRBV19 with TRBJ2-2, with D hard to call. The CDR3 covers 12 residues. Looked up from germline, CDR1 is LNHDA and CDR2 is SQIVND (reference sequence). V was clipped by 3 bases and J by 4 bases, with 3 bases between them. The CDR3 loop reads CASSMVTGELFF. The CDR3 DNA follows: TGTGCCAGTAGTATGGTCACCGGGGAGCTGTTTTTT.

This rearrangement joins TRBV7-8 to TRBJ2-7; tentatively, D is TRBD1 or TRBD2 (6 bases each). Trimming took off 0 bases at V and 3 bases at J, with 12 bases between the two ends. This CDR3 spans 15 amino acids. Germline CDR1 reads SGHVS; CDR2 reads FQNEAQ. The DNA of the CDR3 is TGTGCCAGCAGCTTAGCCGGAGGGGGGAGCTACGAGCAGTACTTC. Protein: CASSLAGGGSYEQYF.

This chain connects TRBV7-3 to TRBJ1-1, with a tentative D call TRBD1 (6 bases). The length of the CDR3 is 13 residues. The V and J ends lost 5 bases and 8 bases respectively, with 15 bases between them. The germline gives CDR1 SGHTA, CDR2 FQGTGA. The CDR3 DNA follows: TGTGCCAGCAGCCTCGACAGGTGGGGAGAAGCTTTCTTT. This gives the protein CASSLDRWGEAFF.

The chain employs TRBV27 and TRBJ2-1; D is ambiguous. V shed 2 bases and J shed 7 bases, with 21 bases lying between them. CDR3 length: 17 residues. CDR1 and CDR2 (germline): MNHEY, SMNVEV (reference sequence). CDR3 residues: CASSLQGPVFSANEQFF. In DNA, the CDR3 is TGTGCCAGCAGTTTACAAGGACCCGTGTTTTCAGCTAATGAGCAGTTCTTC.

The CDR3 region is CASSLELGNTIYF. The CDR3 bases are TGCGCCAGCAGCTTGGAGCTTGGAAACACCATATATTTT. The chain is built from TRBV5-1 and TRBJ1-3, with unresolved D. The germline V and J ends were trimmed by 0 bases and 3 bases, with 4 bases remaining between them. CDR3 length: 13 residues. Germline CDR1 SGHRS, CDR2 YFSETQ.

This chain joins TRBV28 and TRBJ2-7; 7 nucleotides agree with TRBD2. With 4 bases clipped from V and 6 bases from J, the junction kept 6 bases outside the gene matches. The CDR3 is 13 residues long. The germline V gene encodes CDR1 MDHEN and CDR2 SYDVKM. In nucleotides, the CDR3 is TGTGCCAGCAGTTCCGGGGAGGGAAGCGAGCAGTACTTC. Translated, it gives CASSSGEGSEQYF.

The rearrangement uses TRBV24-1 and TRBJ2-3; unclear D gene. Trimming shortened V by 0 bases and J by 6 bases, and 9 bases separated the two germline ends. Germline CDR1 KGHDR, CDR2 SFDVKD. The CDR3 loop spans 14 amino acids. This CDR3 is CATSDLGFVDTQYF. Written as DNA, the CDR3 is TGTGCCACCAGTGATTTGGGGTTTGTGGATACGCAGTATTTT.

This chain connects TRBV7-8 to TRBJ1-2, with D possibly being TRBD1 (6 bases). This CDR3 spans 15 amino acids. V lost 5 bases and J 3 bases, leaving 16 bases between the germline ends. Germline CDR1 reads SGHVS; CDR2 reads FQNEAQ. The CDR3 coding sequence is TGTGCCAGCAGCCTTACTACAGGGATGGACTATGGCTACACCTTC. It codes for CASSLTTGMDYGYTF.

This chain links TRBV7-6 with TRBJ2-7; TRBD1 matches 8 bases. The V gene end was trimmed by 5 bases and the J gene end by 2 bases; junction bases not matched to a gene: 5. The CDR3 has 14 amino acids. Per germline, CDR1 SGHVS and CDR2 FNYEAQ. The CDR3 nucleotides read TGTGCCAGCAGCCATGCGGACAGGGCCTACGAGCAGTACTTC. As protein: CASSHADRAYEQYF.

This rearrangement joins TRBV9 to TRBJ2-1, with D perhaps being TRBD1 or TRBD2 (7 bases each). CDR1 SGDLS and CDR2 YYNGEE come from the germline V gene. The CDR3 length is 17 residues. Trimming cost V 3 bases and J 6 bases, with 22 bases left between them. This CDR3 is CASSGLARGGDSNEQFF. The CDR3 DNA reads TGTGCCAGCAGCGGACTAGCCCGAGGGGGCGACAGCAATGAGCAGTTCTTC.

This chain uses TRBV25-1 with TRBJ2-5; D is unresolved. Trimming pared 3 bases from V and 4 bases from J, leaving 9 bases between. Germline CDR1 MGHDK, CDR2 SYGVNS. CDR3 size: 13 residues. CDR3 region: CASSDRARETQYF. CDR3 DNA sequence: TGTGCCAGCAGTGATAGGGCGCGAGAGACCCAGTACTTC.

In its sample, this clone was seen a few times. The chain combines TRBV20-1 with TRBJ1-2; 7 positions agree with TRBD1. V lost 3 bases, J lost 7 bases, and 17 bases stayed unmatched. Germline assignment: CDR1 DFQATT and CDR2 SNEGSKA (reference sequence). The CDR3 is 16 residues long. The CDR3 is CSASTAESRGEAGYTF. The DNA for the CDR3 is TGCAGTGCTAGTACCGCCGAGAGCAGGGGGGAGGCTGGCTACACCTTC.

This chain links TRBV3-1 (or the pseudogene TRBV3-2) with TRBJ2-3; D gene uncertain. The germline V gene encodes CDR1 LGHDT and CDR2 YNNKEL (reference sequence). The CDR3 extends over 16 amino acids. The ends were cut back, 0 bases at V and 3 bases at J, with 13 bases in the middle. In DNA form, the CDR3 reads TGTGCCAGCAGCCAAGATAGGACCCTTGAGACAGATACGCAGTATTTT. It specifies CASSQDRTLETDTQYF.

The chain has TRBV7-9 and TRBJ1-2; D uncertain. Trimming left V 5 bases short and J 6 bases short, with 19 bases between. The CDR3 runs 15 residues. Germline lookup yields CDR1 SEHNR and CDR2 FQNEAQ (reference sequence). The CDR3: CASSPSAANTNGYTF. The CDR3 DNA is TGTGCCAGCAGCCCCTCTGCCGCAAACACCAATGGCTACACCTTC.

The CDR3 is CASSPRSSVYEQYF. CDR3 in DNA: TGTGCCAGCAGCCCCAGGTCTAGCGTCTACGAGCAGTACTTC. The rearrangement joins TRBV3-1 (or the pseudogene TRBV3-2) to TRBJ2-7, with D possibly matching TRBD2 (6 bases). The CDR3 spans 14 residues. Deletions cut 4 bases from V and 3 bases from J, with 13 bases between. Germline V gene sequence: CDR1 LGHDT, CDR2 YNNKEL (reference sequence).

The chain combines TRBV9 with TRBJ2-1; D is unclear. This CDR3 spans 14 amino acids. The germline CDR1 and CDR2 sequences are SGDLS and YYNGEE. Trimming took 2 bases from V and 5 from J, leaving 11 bases between them. CDR3 nucleotides: TGTGCCAGCAGCGTTCGGGCCTCACACAATGAGCAGTTCTTC. This encodes CASSVRASHNEQFF. The full variable domain, with the rest looked up from reference TRBV9 and TRBJ2-1, is DSGVTQTPKHLITATGQRVTLRCSPRSGDLSVYWYQQSLDQGLQFLIQYYNGEERAKGNILERFSAQQFPDLHSELNLSSLELGDSALYFCASSVRASHNEQFFGPGTRLTVL.

The J gene is TRBJ2-7, the V gene TRBV11-2; TRBD1 agrees at 11 bases. The germline CDR1 and CDR2 sequences are SGHAT and FQNNGV. After removal of 1 base from V and 3 bases from J, the junction contained 5 bases not matched to a gene. This CDR3 spans 16 amino acids. CDR3 sequence reads: CASSLVPGTGGYEQYF. In DNA form, the CDR3 reads TGTGCCAGCAGCTTAGTTCCCGGGACAGGGGGCTACGAGCAGTACTTC.

The chain employs TRBV19 and TRBJ2-1; D not certain. This CDR3 is 14 amino acids long. Trimming left V 5 bases short and J 8 bases short, with 16 bases between. The germline gives CDR1 LNHDA, CDR2 SQIVND (reference sequence). This CDR3 is CASSPRSDRDEQFF. The CDR3 DNA is TGTGCCAGTAGTCCCCGGTCCGACCGGGATGAGCAGTTCTTC.

The chain has TRBV6-5 and TRBJ2-7; TRBD1 matches 7 bases. V trimming: 7 bases; J trimming: 4 bases; junction bases outside the gene matches: 10. CDR1 and CDR2 (germline): MNHEY, SVGAGI. The CDR3 runs to 14 residues. CDR3 DNA: TGTGCCAGCATGAGGGACAGCGCCCTTTACGAGCAGTACTTC. Translation gives CASMRDSALYEQYF.

This chain joins TRBV19 and TRBJ2-1, with D tentatively TRBD1 (5 bases). The germline V gene encodes CDR1 LNHDA and CDR2 SQIVND (reference sequence). The CDR3 length is 14 residues. V was clipped by 6 bases and J by 6 bases, with 15 bases between them. The CDR3 DNA is TGTGCCAGTAGCGCCACGGACATTCTCAATGAGCAGTTCTTC. Translation: CASSATDILNEQFF.

This chain joins TRBV10-3 and TRBJ2-1, with TRBD2 matching 9 bases. The J segment lost 2 bases and the V segment lost 4 bases, leaving 6 bases of the junction unmatched. This CDR3 is built from 16 residues. CDR1 ENHRY and CDR2 SYGVKD come from the germline V gene. Here the CDR3 DNA reads TGTGCCATCAGTGGCTTAGCGGGAGCCGCCTACAATGAGCAGTTCTTC. Translated, it gives CAISGLAGAAYNEQFF.